This T cell receptor beta chain was found in a study of blood T cell repertoires in COVID-19 (dated by TCRdb to about 2020). Regarding the complete study: Samples from collaborators originated in the United States, Italy and Spain and spanned both the acute and convalescent phases of COVID-19. The prospective study material was composed of cDNA or gDNA derived from T cells, B-cell-depleted T cells, or PBMCs. Deeply sampled blood TCRbeta repertoires from subjects exposed to, actively infected with, or recovered from COVID-19 were included in the dataset. The repertoires were released in a freely available public database intended as a resource for research on the immune response to SARS-CoV-2. The samples were drawn from the first 160 participants of the ongoing ImmuneRACE study and from over a thousand subjects provided by 6 global collaborators. Nearly every sample came with metadata listing a de-identified subject ID, COVID-19 status, age in years and sex. Where available, HLA class I and class II types were taken from metadata supplied by the sample provider and were not determined by assay-based typing.

The CDR3 has 14 amino acids, counting the end cysteine and phenylalanine. Of the read, only the CDR3 DNA is kept; its 42 bases are in frame from base 1. From V the trimming removes 10 bases and from J it removes 0 bases, while the gene matches leave 7 bases of the junction unaccounted for. CDR1 and CDR2 are drawn from the germline V gene (reference sequence): LNHDA, SQIVND. The immunoSEQ Assay, a bias-controlled multiplex PCR, was used to amplify TCRbeta CDR3 regions from genomic DNA. On the study's bioinformatics: The number of nucleated cells in each sample was estimated by amplification of reference gene primers within the assay. Sequence reads were collapsed and filtered to measure the absolute abundance of every unique TCRbeta CDR3 rearrangement. Productive Simpson clonality was computed per sample as the square root of Simpson's diversity index over productive rearrangements. What TCRdb holds here is the immuneACCESS table cut down to in-frame rearrangements. Part of the clones is not present; checked against another copy, under half of the missing clones reflect an unresolved V gene, and the others are unexplained. From that table come the V and J calls and clone size; the DNA was used to work out D and trimming. The sample records some 210,000 clones, about 90% of which are singletons. The ten largest account for approximately 1.2% of the sample.

Collaborating institutions collected whole blood in K2EDTA tubes following their own protocols. Collaborator samples were shipped for TCRbeta analysis as frozen whole blood, isolated PBMCs, or DNA extracted from either sample type. Regarding this clone: Its antigen is not yet known. No qualities accompany the bases; no much larger clone lies one base away.

Overall results and qualifications from the work: How much clinical and demographic metadata was included differed by source and by participant, and the metadata was provided uncurated.

Sequenced input: peripheral blood. The sequence joins TRBV19 to TRBJ2-3; 7 junctional bases match TRBD2. This TCR was sampled from a young man with acute or convalescent COVID-19. CDR3 loop: CATKRDGSTDTQYF. The nucleotides are TGTGCCACCAAGCGGGACGGAAGCACAGATACGCAGTATTTT. The full variable domain, with segments outside the CDR3 supplied by the reference TRBV19 and TRBJ2-3 proteins, appears as DGGITQSPKYLFRKEGQNVTLSCEQNLNHDAMYWYRQDPGQGLRLIYYSQIVNDFQKGDIAEGYSVSREKKESFPLTVTSAQKNPTAFYLCATKRDGSTDTQYFGPGTRLTVL.